The 23 T cell receptor beta chains below come from one sample, sequenced in a study of blood T cell repertoires in COVID-19. Produced via immunoSEQ multiplex PCR; TCRdb's table is partial and in-frame only. Of roughly 260,000 clones listed, approximately 92% were seen once; the top ten hold approximately 2.6%. The sequenced sample consisted of peripheral blood. These receptors came from a person aged 18 to 35 with COVID-19, enrolled during active disease.

The V call is TRBV5-6, the J call TRBJ2-7; TRBD2 might be the D (5 bases). The CDR3 covers 16 residues. Trimming stripped 0 bases from V and 0 bases from J, with 13 bases between. Germline V CDR1 and CDR2: SGHDT, YYEEEE. This CDR3 is CASSLGAGYSSYEQYF. As DNA, the CDR3 is TGTGCCAGCAGCTTGGGTGCGGGCTACAGCTCCTACGAGCAGTACTTC.

The chain has TRBV10-2 and TRBJ1-3, with TRBD1 matching over 8 bases. V was pared by 0 bases and J by 0 bases, with 7 bases of the junction left unmatched. Germline-derived CDR1 and CDR2 are WSHSY and SAAADI. This CDR3 has 18 amino acids. CDR3 amino acids: CASSESRTGLSSGNTIYF. The CDR3 DNA sequence: TGCGCCAGCAGTGAGTCGAGGACAGGGTTGAGCTCTGGAAACACCATATATTTT.

The rearrangement joins TRBV10-3 to TRBJ2-2; no definite D call. Trimming left V 6 bases short and J 2 bases short, with 10 bases between. CDR3 length equals 14 residues. Looked up from germline, CDR1 is ENHRY and CDR2 is SYGVKD. CDR3 sequence reads: CAISGSLNTGELFF. In DNA, the CDR3 is TGTGCCATCAGCGGTTCACTCAACACCGGGGAGCTGTTTTTT.

This clone came up once. V is TRBV7-2 and J is TRBJ2-7; no reliable D call. The CDR3 extends over 14 amino acids. The V gene's germline CDR1 is SGHTA and CDR2 FQGNSA. Trimming cost V 1 base and J 3 bases, with 10 bases left between them. The CDR3 DNA sequence: TGTGCCAGCAGCTTAGGCGTGGTAGACTACGAGCAGTACTTC. This translates into CASSLGVVDYEQYF.

The chain has TRBV18 and TRBJ1-4; D is possibly TRBD1 (6 bases). Germline CDR1 KGHSH, CDR2 LQKENI. V was shortened by 5 bases and J by 2 bases, with 9 bases between the two germline ends. CDR3 length: 14 residues. CDR3 protein: CASSEGHTNEKLFF. Here the CDR3 DNA reads TGTGCCAGCTCAGAGGGACATACTAATGAAAAACTGTTTTTT. Using reference TRBV18 and TRBJ1-4 for the parts outside the CDR3, the full variable domain is NAGVMQNPRHLVRRRGQEARLRCSPMKGHSHVYWYRQLPEEGLKFMVYLQKENIIDESGMPKERFSAEFPKEGPSILRIQQVVRGDSAAYFCASSEGHTNEKLFFGSGTQLSVL.

The chain combines TRBV7-2 with TRBJ2-3; 9 bases map to TRBD1. Germline lookup yields CDR1 SGHTA and CDR2 FQGNSA. V gave up 4 bases and J gave up 8 bases; unmatched junction bases: 4. This CDR3 spans 13 amino acids. The chain's CDR3 is CASSWGTGLTQYF. The CDR3 bases are TGTGCCAGCAGCTGGGGGACAGGGCTTACGCAGTATTTT.

This clone was seen a few times. The chain has TRBV19 and TRBJ1-1, with a possible D match to TRBD1 (5 bases). The CDR3 totals 14 residues. CDR1 LNHDA and CDR2 SQIVND come from the germline V gene (reference sequence). V gave up 1 base and J gave up 4 bases, with 10 bases separating them. CDR3 nucleotides: TGTGCCAGTAGTATAGTGCAGGGAGGCACTGAAGCTTTCTTT. This gives the protein CASSIVQGGTEAFF.

The chain has TRBV9 and TRBJ1-4; 7 bases are a match to TRBD1. The CDR3 covers 15 residues. Germline V gene data show CDR1 as SGDLS and CDR2 as YYNGEE. Trimming cost V 4 bases and J 2 bases; bases outside gene matches: 5. The CDR3 region has the DNA TGTGCCAGCAGCTTAGAGGGGGCGACTAATGAAAAACTGTTTTTT. This sequence encodes CASSLEGATNEKLFF.

This clone was observed a single time. This chain uses TRBV15 with TRBJ2-1; 9 bases are shared with TRBD2. The junction had 14 bases not matched to a gene; V was cut back by 0 bases and J by 5 bases. CDR1 and CDR2 (germline): LNHNV, YYDKDF (reference sequence). This CDR3 has 19 amino acids. CDR3 region: CATSRDPGQRTSVDNEQFF. CDR3 nucleotide sequence: TGTGCCACCAGCAGAGATCCCGGGCAGCGGACTAGCGTTGACAATGAGCAGTTCTTC.

The chain recombines TRBV9 with TRBJ1-6, with D possibly matching TRBD1 (6 bases). Germline V gene data show CDR1 as SGDLS and CDR2 as YYNGEE. The V gene lost 4 bases and the J gene lost 13 bases, with 21 bases spanning the gap. The CDR3 is 15 residues long. The chain's CDR3 is CASSLDWDIPRPLHF. The CDR3 nucleotides read TGTGCCAGCAGCCTCGATTGGGACATCCCGCGGCCCCTCCACTTT.

The chain has TRBV11-2 and TRBJ2-3; 8 nucleotides line up with TRBD2. Trimming removed 0 bases from V and 7 bases from J; junction bases left unmatched: 9. Germline CDR1 is SGHAT and CDR2 is FQNNGV. The CDR3 runs to 16 residues. The CDR3 DNA reads TGTGCCAGCAGCTTAGATCGGACGGGAGGGATATATACGCAGTATTTT. As protein: CASSLDRTGGIYTQYF.

This sequence joins TRBV19 and TRBJ1-1; 10 nucleotides match TRBD1. V was pared by 6 bases and J by 6 bases, with 16 bases of the junction left unmatched. The CDR3 is 17 amino acids. Germline V gene data show CDR1 as LNHDA and CDR2 as SQIVND (reference sequence). The CDR3 nucleotides are TGTGCCAGTAGAGGGAAACCGGGACAGGGGTATTCCGCTGAAGCTTTCTTT. Encoded protein: CASRGKPGQGYSAEAFF.

In DNA form, the CDR3 reads TGTGCCAGCACGACCGGGACAGGGGTCATCGGGGAGCTGTTTTTT. Residues: CASTTGTGVIGELFF. This rearrangement joins TRBV2 to TRBJ2-2; 10 bases match TRBD1. The germline CDR1 and CDR2 sequences are SNHLY and FYNNEI. The CDR3 totals 15 residues. The V and J ends lost 7 bases and 7 bases, in that order; junction bases with no gene match: 9. The full variable domain, with the rest looked up from reference TRBV2 and TRBJ2-2, is EPEVTQTPSHQVTQMGQEVILRCVPISNHLYFYWYRQILGQKVEFLVSFYNNEISEKSEIFDDQFSVERPDGSNFTLKIRSTKLEDSAMYFCASTTGTGVIGELFFGEGSRLTVL.

V gene TRBV7-6 combines with J gene TRBJ2-1; TRBD1 is a possible D gene (5 bases). In germline, CDR1 is SGHVS, CDR2 FNYEAQ. This CDR3 contains 12 residues. Trimming stripped 4 bases from V and 6 bases from J, with 7 bases between. In DNA, the CDR3 is TGTGCCAGCAGCTGGCAGGGCAATGAGCAGTTCTTC. It yields the protein CASSWQGNEQFF.

This sequence joins TRBV7-9 and TRBJ1-2; TRBD1 might be the D (6 bases). Trimming removed 4 bases from V and 6 bases from J, with 9 bases in between. From germline, CDR1 is SEHNR and CDR2 FQNEAQ (reference sequence). The CDR3 has 12 residues. The CDR3 bases are TGTGCCAGCAGCTCGGACAGCGATGGCTACACCTTC. Translating gives CASSSDSDGYTF.

The J gene is TRBJ2-7, the V gene TRBV7-6; no clear D. Germline-derived CDR1 and CDR2 are SGHVS and FNYEAQ. The CDR3 runs 12 residues. V was trimmed by 5 bases and J by 3 bases, leaving 8 bases between them. In nucleotides, the CDR3 is TGTGCCAGCAGCCCCTCGGGCTACGAGCAGTACTTC. It encodes CASSPSGYEQYF.

This chain uses TRBV9 with TRBJ2-3, with unresolved D. Per the germline V gene, CDR1 is SGDLS and CDR2 is YYNGEE. V was clipped by 4 bases and J by 2 bases, with 14 bases between them. The CDR3 runs 15 residues. CDR3 sequence: CASSPGTSPTDTQYF. CDR3 nucleotides: TGTGCCAGCAGCCCAGGAACTTCACCCACAGATACGCAGTATTTT.

This clone was counted a few times. The chain couples TRBV27 to TRBJ2-7; D is unclear. The CDR3 has 13 amino acids. Per the germline V gene, CDR1 is MNHEY and CDR2 is SMNVEV (reference sequence). V gave up 4 bases and J gave up 7 bases, with 14 bases separating them. DNA of the CDR3: TGTGCCAGCAGTTCAAGTCGACTTGGGGAGCAGTACTTC. Protein: CASSSSRLGEQYF.

The V and J genes are TRBV5-1 and TRBJ2-7, with 14 bases identical to TRBD2. V gave up 0 bases and J gave up 5 bases; unmatched junction bases: 4. CDR3 length: 16 amino acids. CDR1 is SGHRS and CDR2 is YFSETQ in the germline V gene. CDR3 residues: CASSLGGTSGSHEQYF. CDR3 nucleotides: TGCGCCAGCAGCTTGGGGGGGACTAGCGGGAGCCACGAGCAGTACTTC.

This chain links TRBV19 with TRBJ2-3; TRBD2 matches 8 bases. Germline assignment: CDR1 LNHDA and CDR2 SQIVND (reference sequence). The CDR3 loop spans 15 amino acids. V dropped 3 bases and J dropped 1; count of bases not matched to a gene: 3. As DNA, the CDR3 is TGTGCCAGTAGTATGTCAGCGGGAGGCACAGATACGCAGTATTTT. Its translation is CASSMSAGGTDTQYF. Full variable domain (outside the CDR3, taken from reference TRBV19 and TRBJ2-3): DGGITQSPKYLFRKEGQNVTLSCEQNLNHDAMYWYRQDPGQGLRLIYYSQIVNDFQKGDIAEGYSVSREKKESFPLTVTSAQKNPTAFYLCASSMSAGGTDTQYFGPGTRLTVL.

Written as DNA, the CDR3 is TGTGCCAGCAGTCGGGGACTAGCGGGTGGGGATGAGCAGTTCTTC. Translated, it gives CASSRGLAGGDEQFF. The chain uses TRBV6-5 and TRBJ2-1; 12 bases match TRBD2. Germline V gives CDR1 MNHEY, CDR2 SVGAGI. V lost 5 bases to trimming and J lost 8 bases; unmatched junction nucleotides: 7. The CDR3 is 15 residues long.

This clone appeared once. The chain joins TRBV2 to TRBJ1-5, with a tentative D call TRBD1 (6 bases). The CDR3 is made up of 13 amino acids. The V end lost 4 bases, the J end lost 3 bases, and 7 bases lay between the germline ends. Germline values: CDR1 SNHLY, CDR2 FYNNEI. CDR3 loop: CASSGDTNQPQHF. The CDR3 nucleotides are TGTGCCAGCAGTGGGGACACCAATCAGCCCCAGCATTTT. Drawing the rest from reference TRBV2 and TRBJ1-5, the complete variable domain is EPEVTQTPSHQVTQMGQEVILRCVPISNHLYFYWYRQILGQKVEFLVSFYNNEISEKSEIFDDQFSVERPDGSNFTLKIRSTKLEDSAMYFCASSGDTNQPQHFGDGTRLSIL.

Only a few counts were recorded for this clone. The chain employs TRBV11-2 and TRBJ1-1; D may be TRBD1 (5 bases). V was pared by 5 bases and J by 2 bases, with 9 bases between. Germline-derived CDR1 and CDR2 are SGHAT and FQNNGV. The CDR3 totals 13 residues. The CDR3 bases are TGTGCCAGCAGCAGAGACAGAAACACTGAAGCTTTCTTT. Translation: CASSRDRNTEAFF.